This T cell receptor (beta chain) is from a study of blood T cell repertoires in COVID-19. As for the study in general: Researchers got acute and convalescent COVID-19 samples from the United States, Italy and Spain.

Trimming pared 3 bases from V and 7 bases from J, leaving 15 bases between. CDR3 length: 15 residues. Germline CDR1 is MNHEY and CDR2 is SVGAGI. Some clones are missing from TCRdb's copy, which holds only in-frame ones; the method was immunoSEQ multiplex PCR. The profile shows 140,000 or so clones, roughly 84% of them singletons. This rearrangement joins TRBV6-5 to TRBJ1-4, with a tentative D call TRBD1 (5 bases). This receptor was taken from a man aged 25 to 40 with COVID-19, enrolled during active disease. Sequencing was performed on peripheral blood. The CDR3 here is CASSYSGGEGEKLFF. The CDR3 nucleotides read TGTGCCAGCAGTTATTCGGGGGGGGAAGGTGAAAAACTGTTTTTT.